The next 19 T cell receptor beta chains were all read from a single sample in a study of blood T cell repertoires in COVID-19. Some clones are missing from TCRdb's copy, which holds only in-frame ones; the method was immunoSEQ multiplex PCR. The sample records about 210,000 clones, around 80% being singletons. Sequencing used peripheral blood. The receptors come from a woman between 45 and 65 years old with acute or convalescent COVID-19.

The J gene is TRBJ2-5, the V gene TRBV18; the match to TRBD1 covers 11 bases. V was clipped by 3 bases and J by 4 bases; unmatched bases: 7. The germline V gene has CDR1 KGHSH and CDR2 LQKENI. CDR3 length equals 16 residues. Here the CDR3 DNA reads TGTGCCAGCTCACCCGGGACAGGGGGAACGGCAGAGACCCAGTACTTC. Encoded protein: CASSPGTGGTAETQYF.

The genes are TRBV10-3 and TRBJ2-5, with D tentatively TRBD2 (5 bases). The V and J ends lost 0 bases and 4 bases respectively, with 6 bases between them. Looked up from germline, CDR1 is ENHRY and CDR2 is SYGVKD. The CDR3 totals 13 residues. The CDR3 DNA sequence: TGTGCCATCAGTGAGTCGGCGGGAGAGACCCAGTACTTC. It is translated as CAISESAGETQYF.

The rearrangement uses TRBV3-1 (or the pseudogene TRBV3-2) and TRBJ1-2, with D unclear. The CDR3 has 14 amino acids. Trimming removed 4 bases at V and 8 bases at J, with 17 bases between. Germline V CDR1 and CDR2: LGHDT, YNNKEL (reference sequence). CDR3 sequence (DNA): TGTGCCAGCAGCCCCCTAGGGTCCTCGGGAGGCTACACCTTC. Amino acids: CASSPLGSSGGYTF.

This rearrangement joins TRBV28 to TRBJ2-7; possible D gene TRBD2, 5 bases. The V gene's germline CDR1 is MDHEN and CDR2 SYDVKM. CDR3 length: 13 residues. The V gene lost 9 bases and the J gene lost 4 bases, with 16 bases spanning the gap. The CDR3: CASTSGKSYEQYF. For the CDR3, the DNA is TGTGCCAGTACATCGGGGAAATCATACGAGCAGTACTTC.

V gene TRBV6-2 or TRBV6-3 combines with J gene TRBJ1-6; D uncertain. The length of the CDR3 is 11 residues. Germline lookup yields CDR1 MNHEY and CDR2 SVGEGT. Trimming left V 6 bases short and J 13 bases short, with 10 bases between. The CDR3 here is CASSPGGPLHF. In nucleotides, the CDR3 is TGTGCCAGCAGCCCCGGCGGGCCCCTCCACTTT.

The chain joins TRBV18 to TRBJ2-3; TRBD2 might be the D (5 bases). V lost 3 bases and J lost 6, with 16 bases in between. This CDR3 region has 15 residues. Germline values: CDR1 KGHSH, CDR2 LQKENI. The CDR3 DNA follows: TGTGCCAGCTCACCGTCCGGGCTAGCTTCGGATACGCAGTATTTT. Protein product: CASSPSGLASDTQYF.

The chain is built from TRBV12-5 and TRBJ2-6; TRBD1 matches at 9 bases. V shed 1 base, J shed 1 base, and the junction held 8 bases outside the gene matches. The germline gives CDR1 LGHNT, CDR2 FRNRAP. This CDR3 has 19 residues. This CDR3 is CASGLGGGTGRSGANVLTF. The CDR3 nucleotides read TGTGCTAGTGGTTTGGGTGGAGGGACAGGGCGATCTGGGGCCAACGTCCTGACTTTC.

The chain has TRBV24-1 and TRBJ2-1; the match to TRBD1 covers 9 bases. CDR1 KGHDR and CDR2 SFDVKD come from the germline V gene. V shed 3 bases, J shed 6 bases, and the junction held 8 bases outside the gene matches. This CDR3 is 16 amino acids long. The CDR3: CATSDTGTGNFNEQFF. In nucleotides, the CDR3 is TGTGCCACCAGTGATACCGGGACAGGGAATTTCAATGAGCAGTTCTTC.

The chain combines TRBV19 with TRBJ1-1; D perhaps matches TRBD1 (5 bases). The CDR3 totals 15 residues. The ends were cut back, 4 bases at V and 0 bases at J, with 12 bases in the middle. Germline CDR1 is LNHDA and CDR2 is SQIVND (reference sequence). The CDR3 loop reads CASSTTRVMNTEAFF. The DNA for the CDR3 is TGTGCCAGTAGTACAACCAGGGTCATGAACACTGAAGCTTTCTTT. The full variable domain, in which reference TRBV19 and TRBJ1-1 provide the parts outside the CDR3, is DGGITQSPKYLFRKEGQNVTLSCEQNLNHDAMYWYRQDPGQGLRLIYYSQIVNDFQKGDIAEGYSVSREKKESFPLTVTSAQKNPTAFYLCASSTTRVMNTEAFFGQGTRLTVV.

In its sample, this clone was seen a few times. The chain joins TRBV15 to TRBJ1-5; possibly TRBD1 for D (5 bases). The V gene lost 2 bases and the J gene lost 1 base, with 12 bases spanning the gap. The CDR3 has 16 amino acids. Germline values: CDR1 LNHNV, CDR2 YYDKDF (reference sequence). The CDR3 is CATSRRGYGSNQPQHF. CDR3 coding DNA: TGTGCCACCAGCAGAAGGGGTTACGGAAGCAATCAGCCCCAGCATTTT.

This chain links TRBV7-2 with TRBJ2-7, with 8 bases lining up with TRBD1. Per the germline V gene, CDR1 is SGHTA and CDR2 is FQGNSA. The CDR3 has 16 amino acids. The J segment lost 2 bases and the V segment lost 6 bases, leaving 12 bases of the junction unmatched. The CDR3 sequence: CASRPSGQGLAYEQYF. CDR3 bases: TGTGCCAGCAGACCATCCGGACAGGGACTGGCCTACGAGCAGTACTTC.

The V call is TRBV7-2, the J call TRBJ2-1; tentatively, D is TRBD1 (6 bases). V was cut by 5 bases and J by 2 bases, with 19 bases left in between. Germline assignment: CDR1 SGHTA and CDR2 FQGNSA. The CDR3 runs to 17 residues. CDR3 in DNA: TGTGCCAGCAGCCCCCATCTGGCACAGGGTCCCTACAATGAGCAGTTCTTC. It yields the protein CASSPHLAQGPYNEQFF.

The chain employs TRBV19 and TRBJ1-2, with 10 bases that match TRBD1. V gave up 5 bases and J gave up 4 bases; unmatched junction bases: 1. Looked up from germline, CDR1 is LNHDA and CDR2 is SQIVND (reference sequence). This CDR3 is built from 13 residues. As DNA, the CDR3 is TGTGCCAGTAGTGACAGGGGGCTCTATGGCTACACCTTC. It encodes CASSDRGLYGYTF.

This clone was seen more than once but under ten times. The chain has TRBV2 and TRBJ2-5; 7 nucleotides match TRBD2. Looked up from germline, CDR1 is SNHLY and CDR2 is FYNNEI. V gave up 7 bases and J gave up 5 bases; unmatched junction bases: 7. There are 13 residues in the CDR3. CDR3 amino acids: CASTRTRGETQYF. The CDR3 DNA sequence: TGTGCCAGCACTAGGACTAGAGGGGAGACCCAGTACTTC. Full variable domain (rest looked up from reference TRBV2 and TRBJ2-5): EPEVTQTPSHQVTQMGQEVILRCVPISNHLYFYWYRQILGQKVEFLVSFYNNEISEKSEIFDDQFSVERPDGSNFTLKIRSTKLEDSAMYFCASTRTRGETQYFGPGTRLLVL.

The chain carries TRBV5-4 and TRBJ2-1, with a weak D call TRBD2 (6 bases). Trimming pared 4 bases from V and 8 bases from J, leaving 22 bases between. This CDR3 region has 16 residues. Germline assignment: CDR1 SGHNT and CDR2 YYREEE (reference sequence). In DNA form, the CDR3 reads TGTGCCAGCAGCAACACGGACTATGGAGGTAGGGATGAGCAGTTCTTC. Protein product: CASSNTDYGGRDEQFF. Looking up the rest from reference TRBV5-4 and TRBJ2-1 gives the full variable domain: ETGVTQSPTHLIKTRGQQVTLRCSSQSGHNTVSWYQQALGQGPQFIFQYYREEENGRGNFPPRFSGLQFPNYSSELNVNALELDDSALYLCASSNTDYGGRDEQFFGPGTRLTVL.

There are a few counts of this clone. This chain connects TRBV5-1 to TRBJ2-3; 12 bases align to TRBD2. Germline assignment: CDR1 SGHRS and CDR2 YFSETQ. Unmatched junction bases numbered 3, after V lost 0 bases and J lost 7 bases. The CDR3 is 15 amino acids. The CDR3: CASSLALAGGNTQYF. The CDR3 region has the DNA TGCGCCAGCAGCTTGGCACTAGCGGGAGGAAATACGCAGTATTTT.

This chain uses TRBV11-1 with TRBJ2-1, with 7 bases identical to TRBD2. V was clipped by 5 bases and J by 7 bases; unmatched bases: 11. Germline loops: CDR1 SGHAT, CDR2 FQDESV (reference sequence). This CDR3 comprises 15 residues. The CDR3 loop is CASSPDPGLTNEQFF. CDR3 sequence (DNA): TGTGCCAGCAGCCCGGACCCGGGACTAACTAATGAGCAGTTCTTC.

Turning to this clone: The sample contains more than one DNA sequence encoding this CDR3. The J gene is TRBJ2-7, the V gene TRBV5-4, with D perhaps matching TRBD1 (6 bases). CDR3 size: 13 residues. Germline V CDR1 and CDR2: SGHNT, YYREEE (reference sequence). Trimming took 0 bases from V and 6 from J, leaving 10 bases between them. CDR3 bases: TGTGCCAGCAGCTTGGACAGGGTAGGCGAGCAGTACTTC. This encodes CASSLDRVGEQYF.

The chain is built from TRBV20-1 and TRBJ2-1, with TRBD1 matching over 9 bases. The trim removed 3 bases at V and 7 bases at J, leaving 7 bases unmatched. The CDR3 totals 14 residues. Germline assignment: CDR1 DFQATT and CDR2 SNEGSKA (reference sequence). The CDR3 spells CSASRGQGWNEQFF. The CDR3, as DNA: TGCAGTGCTAGTCGTGGACAGGGGTGGAATGAGCAGTTCTTC.